Below, 6 T cell receptor beta chains from the same sample are listed, as sequenced in a study of T cell clones after liver transplantation. Profiled with immunoSEQ multiplex PCR; TCRdb holds only in-frame clones, not every one. The table lists about 68,000 clones, 90% to 95% of them singletons. The input for sequencing was CD4+ T cells from blood, taken roughly 25 months after liver transplant. Receptors originate from a human patient who received a liver transplant. These T cells may partly come from the graft donor.

This clone counts as medium-sized. The gene calls are TRBV18 and TRBJ2-3, with D unresolved. The CDR3 consists of 13 residues. CDR1 and CDR2 (germline): KGHSH, LQKENI. Trimming pared 2 bases from V and 7 bases from J, leaving 10 bases between. The CDR3 spells CASSPTQFHTQYF. Here the CDR3 DNA reads TGTGCCAGCTCACCAACACAGTTCCATACGCAGTATTTT.

The chain couples TRBV5-4 to TRBJ1-3, with 7 nucleotides matching TRBD1. The CDR3 sequence is 17 residues long. CDR1 is SGHNT, CDR2 YYREEE, per germline (reference sequence). V lost 4 bases, J lost 2 bases, and 12 bases stayed unmatched. The CDR3 coding sequence is TGTGCCAGCAGCCTTGGCGGGGGACAGCAAGCTGGAAACACCATATATTTT. Its protein product is CASSLGGGQQAGNTIYF.

The rearrangement uses TRBV7-8 and TRBJ2-2; possibly TRBD1 or TRBD2 for D (5 bases each). The V gene lost 5 bases and the J gene lost 2 bases, with 12 bases spanning the gap. CDR1 SGHVS and CDR2 FQNEAQ come from the germline V gene. CDR3 length: 15 residues. The CDR3 loop is CASSPRDRNTGELFF. The CDR3 DNA reads as TGTGCCAGCAGCCCCCGGGACCGCAACACCGGGGAGCTGTTTTTT.

The chain carries TRBV4-2 and TRBJ2-3; the match to TRBD2 covers 11 bases. Unmatched junction bases numbered 6, after V lost 3 bases and J lost 4 bases. The germline CDR1 and CDR2 sequences are LGHNA and YNFKEQ. The CDR3 totals 16 residues. Here the CDR3 reads CASSQVGTSGADTQYF. The DNA of the CDR3 is TGTGCCAGCAGCCAGGTCGGGACTAGCGGAGCAGATACGCAGTATTTT.

The J gene is TRBJ2-3, the V gene TRBV2, with D possibly being TRBD2 (7 bases). Trimming cost V 3 bases and J 4 bases, with 14 bases left between them. Germline-derived CDR1 and CDR2 are SNHLY and FYNNEI. The CDR3 consists of 15 residues. The CDR3 loop reads CASSDGGAAADTQYF. The CDR3, as DNA: TGTGCCAGCAGTGATGGGGGGGCGGCCGCAGATACGCAGTATTTT.

The CDR3 DNA reads as TGTGCCAGTAGTACTGTTCGCGGGCAGAACACCGGGGAGCTGTTTTTT. This codes for CASSTVRGQNTGELFF. The genes are TRBV19 and TRBJ2-2, with D possibly being TRBD2 (5 bases). Trimming took 4 bases from V and 1 from J, leaving 13 bases between them. This CDR3 has 16 residues. CDR1 and CDR2 from the germline V gene are LNHDA and SQIVND (reference sequence). Drawing the rest from reference TRBV19 and TRBJ2-2, the complete variable domain is DGGITQSPKYLFRKEGQNVTLSCEQNLNHDAMYWYRQDPGQGLRLIYYSQIVNDFQKGDIAEGYSVSREKKESFPLTVTSAQKNPTAFYLCASSTVRGQNTGELFFGEGSRLTVL.